Detailed here is one T cell receptor (beta chain). Using immunoSEQ multiplex PCR, the repertoire was profiled, and TCRdb retains in-frame clones only, with some absent. The table lists 70,000 to 100,000 clones, 87% of them singletons. The sample is drawn from a study of blood T cell repertoires in COVID-19. The CDR3 is 14 residues long. Germline values: CDR1 SGHKS, CDR2 YYEKEE (reference sequence). V was clipped by 1 base and J by 5 bases; unmatched bases: 3. Sequenced material: peripheral blood. The source of this sequence is a woman aged 55-69 years with COVID-19, enrolled during active disease. The chain recombines TRBV5-5 with TRBJ1-1, with TRBD1 matching 9 bases. In DNA form, the CDR3 reads TGTGCCAGCAGCTTGACAGGGGGCTGGACTGAAGCTTTCTTT. This gives the protein CASSLTGGWTEAFF.